This TCR beta chain was found in a study of regulatory T cells in long-lasting Graves disease. Notes on the study in general: Analyses excluded thyroid tissue, covering peripheral blood alone. Among the persistent patients, 2,500 to 3,000 public clonotypes were shared, more than the 966 shared among new patients.

Building of the TCR beta libraries involved iRepertoire HTBI primers and Arm-PCR of CDR3 regions. TCRdb fed the multiplex PCR reads into MiXCR, producing one record per CDR3 protein. The sample has over 350,000 distinct CDR3 sequences, approximately 15% seen once. This clonotype was recorded at least ten times. No antigen is known for it. The time point here: newly diagnosed GD, antithyroid drugs for less than 3 months. Making the TCR library involved RNA that had been extracted from PBMCs. Graves' disease diagnosis relied on American Thyroid Association guidelines. The data were also submitted as part of a second study, on T cells in Graves' hyperthyroidism and ophthalmopathy. That source notes: Exclusion criteria comprised uncontrolled infection, other autoimmune disease, pregnancy or lactation.

The receptor was isolated from a woman between 50 and 59 years old with Graves disease. This specimen was peripheral blood mononuclear cells (PBMCs), taken at new diagnosis, from a patient treated with antithyroid drugs.

CDR3 nucleotide sequence: TGTGCTAGTGGTTTGACCCCGGGACAGGGGAACACCGGGGAGCTGTTTTTT. Translation: CASGLTPGQGNTGELFF. The rearrangement joins TRBV12-5 to TRBJ2-2; TRBD1 aligns across 9 bases. The V gene's germline CDR1 is LGHNT and CDR2 FRNRAP. Trimming cost V 2 bases and J 1 base; bases outside gene matches: 5. This CDR3 contains 17 residues.